These T cell receptor beta chains were read from a single sample in a study of cytomegalovirus exposure and HLA in healthy donors. The protocol was immunoSEQ multiplex PCR, while the TCRdb copy is restricted to in-frame clones and leaves out a portion. The sample lists 100,000 to 150,000 clones, 80% to 90% seen once, with 0.95% to 1.3% in the top ten. Specimen: PBMCs. Receptors were obtained from a woman in her late teens or twenties in good health and CMV-seronegative. CDR3s include the opening cysteine and the closing phenylalanine or tryptophan. The order of the fields is clone size, J gene, V gene, D gene, CDR3 protein, CDR3 DNA. A D gene is named only where the DNA matches it firmly. Size is omitted from some rows. Given values are once, few, many or a class for expanded clones.

NA,TRBJ1-1,TRBV28,TRBD1,CASSFIMGQAANTEAFF,TGTGCCAGCAGTTTTATTATGGGACAGGCGGCGAACACTGAAGCTTTCTTT
NA,TRBJ1-1,TRBV2,NA,CASSGEGVNTEAFF,TGTGCCAGCAGTGGTGAGGGGGTGAACACTGAAGCTTTCTTT
NA,TRBJ2-5,TRBV27,NA,CASSLGLQETQYF,TGTGCCAGCAGTTTAGGACTACAAGAGACCCAGTACTTC
NA,TRBJ1-1,TRBV7-9,NA,CAPPRGVDTEAFF,TGTGCCCCCCCCCGGGGAGTCGACACTGAAGCTTTCTTT
NA,TRBJ2-3,TRBV11-2,TRBD2,CASSKGLAGDTDTQYF,TGTGCCAGCAGCAAGGGACTAGCGGGGGACACAGATACGCAGTATTTT
NA,TRBJ2-1,TRBV11-2,TRBD2,CASSPRGGSSGHNEQFF,TGTGCCAGCAGCCCCCGGGGGGGGTCTAGCGGCCACAATGAGCAGTTCTTC
NA,TRBJ1-5,TRBV6-5,NA,CASQGPSNQPQHF,TGTGCCAGCCAGGGGCCTAGCAATCAGCCCCAGCATTTT
NA,TRBJ1-5,TRBV19,TRBD1,CASSPSDRVGNQPQHF,TGTGCCAGTAGTCCTTCAGACAGGGTAGGCAATCAGCCCCAGCATTTT
NA,TRBJ2-7,TRBV6-6,TRBD2,CASSSPTSGSYEQYF,TGTGCCAGCAGTTCGCCTACTAGCGGGAGTTACGAGCAGTACTTC
NA,TRBJ2-5,TRBV29-1,TRBD1,CSVVTGDSQETQYF,TGCAGCGTTGTGACAGGGGACAGCCAAGAGACCCAGTACTTC
NA,TRBJ1-5,TRBV2,NA,CASRADSNQPQHF,TGTGCCAGCAGAGCCGATAGCAATCAGCCCCAGCATTTT
NA,TRBJ2-6,TRBV4-3,NA,CASSQEVVLYSGANVLTF,TGCGCCAGCAGCCAAGAGGTAGTCCTCTACTCTGGGGCCAACGTCCTGACTTTC
NA,TRBJ1-5,TRBV28,NA,CATLGQSDSNQPQHF,TGTGCCACTCTAGGACAGTCCGATAGCAATCAGCCCCAGCATTTT
many,TRBJ2-7,TRBV7-2,NA,CASSSPMYEQYF,TGTGCCAGCAGCTCCCCTATGTACGAGCAGTACTTC
NA,TRBJ2-2,TRBV30,TRBD2,CAWSVPSGGVRELFF,TGTGCCTGGAGTGTCCCTAGCGGGGGGGTCAGGGAGCTGTTTTTT
NA,TRBJ1-2,TRBV5-1,TRBD1,CASSSHTTGLGYTF,TGCGCCAGCAGCTCGCATACGACAGGGTTGGGCTACACCTTC
once,TRBJ2-3,TRBV9,NA,CASSVGGLSTDTQYF,TGTGCCAGCAGCGTAGGAGGTCTTAGCACAGATACGCAGTATTTT
NA,TRBJ2-3,TRBV30,TRBD2,CAWSGRRGGRNTQYF,TGTGCCTGGAGTGGACGGCGGGGGGGCCGGAATACGCAGTATTTT